This entry describes one TCR beta chain. What it recognizes is unknown. Germline V gene sequence: CDR1 MDHEN, CDR2 SYDVKM. This CDR3 is 13 amino acids long. J was trimmed by 3 bases and V by 6 bases; bases with no gene match: 3. This sample is drawn from a study of PD-L1 blockade in urothelial cancer. Whole-study findings and limits: Below-median pretreatment blood TCR clonality was a predictor of better survival.

Clones were read by immunoSEQ multiplex PCR, and TCRdb kept only the in-frame ones, dropping some. This table holds 30,000 to 40,000 clones, roughly 80% found once. The input for sequencing was PBMCs, taken around atezolizumab (anti-PD-L1) treatment. J is TRBJ2-7 and V is TRBV28; 9 nucleotides agree with TRBD1. The TCR sequence derives from a man in his 70s with urothelial cancer. The CDR3 sequence is CASRSGQGYEQYF. The DNA of the CDR3 is TGTGCCAGCAGATCGGGACAGGGCTACGAGCAGTACTTC. The full variable domain, in which reference TRBV28 and TRBJ2-7 provide the parts outside the CDR3, is DVKVTQSSRYLVKRTGEKVFLECVQDMDHENMFWYRQDPGLGLRLIYFSYDVKMKEKGDIPEGYSVSREKKERFSLILESASTNQTSMYLCASRSGQGYEQYFGPGTRLTVT.